Here is one TCR beta chain with its context. V was cut by 7 bases and J by 1 base, with 15 bases left in between. Germline assignment: CDR1 SGHRS and CDR2 YFSETQ. CDR3 length: 15 amino acids. These data come from a study of OX40 agonist ivuxolimab in advanced cancers. Blood was sampled at baseline, cycle 4 day 1, and cycle 7 day 1. Profiling relied on immunoSEQ multiplex PCR, and the TCRdb table lists in-frame clones only, not all of them. The repertoire holds about 55,000 clones, about 88% seen once, with 1.5% in the top ten. The TCR originated in an adult with an advanced solid tumor such as melanoma, head and neck, liver or kidney cancer. This specimen was CD4+ or CD8+ T cells sorted from blood, taken in a trial of the OX40 agonist ivuxolimab. The chain combines TRBV5-1 with TRBJ2-1; tentatively, D is TRBD2 (6 bases). The CDR3 sequence: CASGTGSNSYNEQFF. The DNA for the CDR3 is TGCGCCAGCGGTACCGGGAGTAATTCCTACAATGAGCAGTTCTTC.